This entry describes one T cell receptor (beta chain). The data stem from a study of cytomegalovirus exposure and HLA in healthy donors. Profiled with immunoSEQ multiplex PCR; TCRdb holds only in-frame clones, not every one. The sample carries about 66,000 clones, 95% to 96% recorded once. CDR3 length equals 16 residues. CDR1 is SGHRS, CDR2 YFSETQ, per germline. Losses at the gene ends were 0 bases for V and 0 bases for J; bases not matched to a gene: 3. The specimen was PBMCs. V and J are TRBV5-1 and TRBJ2-3; TRBD2 aligns across 8 bases. The receptor was derived from a man between 18 and 29 years old in good health and CMV-seronegative. CDR3 in DNA: TGCGCCAGCAGCTTGGTCGCGGGAGGAAGCACAGATACGCAGTATTTT. It codes for CASSLVAGGSTDTQYF.